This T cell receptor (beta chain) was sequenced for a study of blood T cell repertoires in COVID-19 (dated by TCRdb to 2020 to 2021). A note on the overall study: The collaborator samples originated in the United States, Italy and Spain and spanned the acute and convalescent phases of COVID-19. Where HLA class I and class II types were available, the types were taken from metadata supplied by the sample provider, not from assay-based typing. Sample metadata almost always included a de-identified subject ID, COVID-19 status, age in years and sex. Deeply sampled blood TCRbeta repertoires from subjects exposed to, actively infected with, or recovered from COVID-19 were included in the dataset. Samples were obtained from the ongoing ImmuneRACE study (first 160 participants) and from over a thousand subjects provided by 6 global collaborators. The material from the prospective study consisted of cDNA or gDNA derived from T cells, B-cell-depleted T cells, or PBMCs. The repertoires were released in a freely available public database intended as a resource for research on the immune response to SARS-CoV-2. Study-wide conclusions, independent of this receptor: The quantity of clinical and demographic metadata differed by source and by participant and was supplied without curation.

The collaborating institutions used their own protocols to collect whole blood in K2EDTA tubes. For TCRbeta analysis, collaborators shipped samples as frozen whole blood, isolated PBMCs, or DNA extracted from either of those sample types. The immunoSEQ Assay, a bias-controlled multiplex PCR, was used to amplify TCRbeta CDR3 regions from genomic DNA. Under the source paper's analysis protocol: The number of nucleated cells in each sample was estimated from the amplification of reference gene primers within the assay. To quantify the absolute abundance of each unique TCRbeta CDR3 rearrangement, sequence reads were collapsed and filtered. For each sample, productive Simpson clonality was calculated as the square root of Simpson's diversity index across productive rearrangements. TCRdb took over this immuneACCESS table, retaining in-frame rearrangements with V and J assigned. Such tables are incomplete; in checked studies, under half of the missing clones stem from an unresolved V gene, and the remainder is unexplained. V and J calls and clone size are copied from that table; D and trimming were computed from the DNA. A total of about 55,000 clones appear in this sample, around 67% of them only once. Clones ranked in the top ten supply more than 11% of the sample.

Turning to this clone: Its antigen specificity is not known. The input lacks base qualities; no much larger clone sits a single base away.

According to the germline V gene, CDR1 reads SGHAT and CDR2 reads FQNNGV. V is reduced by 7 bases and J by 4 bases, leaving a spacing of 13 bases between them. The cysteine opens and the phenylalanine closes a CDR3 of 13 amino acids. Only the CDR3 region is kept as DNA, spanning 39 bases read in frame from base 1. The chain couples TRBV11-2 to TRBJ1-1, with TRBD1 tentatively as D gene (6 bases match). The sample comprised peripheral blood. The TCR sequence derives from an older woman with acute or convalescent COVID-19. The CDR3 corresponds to CASTQQGATEAFF. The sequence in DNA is TGTGCCAGCACCCAACAGGGTGCCACTGAAGCTTTCTTT. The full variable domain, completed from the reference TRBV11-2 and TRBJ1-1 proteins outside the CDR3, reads EAGVAQSPRYKIIEKRQSVAFWCNPISGHATLYWYQQILGQGPKLLIQFQNNGVVDDSQLPKDRFSAERLKGVDSTLKIQPAKLEDSAVYLCASTQQGATEAFFGQGTRLTVV.